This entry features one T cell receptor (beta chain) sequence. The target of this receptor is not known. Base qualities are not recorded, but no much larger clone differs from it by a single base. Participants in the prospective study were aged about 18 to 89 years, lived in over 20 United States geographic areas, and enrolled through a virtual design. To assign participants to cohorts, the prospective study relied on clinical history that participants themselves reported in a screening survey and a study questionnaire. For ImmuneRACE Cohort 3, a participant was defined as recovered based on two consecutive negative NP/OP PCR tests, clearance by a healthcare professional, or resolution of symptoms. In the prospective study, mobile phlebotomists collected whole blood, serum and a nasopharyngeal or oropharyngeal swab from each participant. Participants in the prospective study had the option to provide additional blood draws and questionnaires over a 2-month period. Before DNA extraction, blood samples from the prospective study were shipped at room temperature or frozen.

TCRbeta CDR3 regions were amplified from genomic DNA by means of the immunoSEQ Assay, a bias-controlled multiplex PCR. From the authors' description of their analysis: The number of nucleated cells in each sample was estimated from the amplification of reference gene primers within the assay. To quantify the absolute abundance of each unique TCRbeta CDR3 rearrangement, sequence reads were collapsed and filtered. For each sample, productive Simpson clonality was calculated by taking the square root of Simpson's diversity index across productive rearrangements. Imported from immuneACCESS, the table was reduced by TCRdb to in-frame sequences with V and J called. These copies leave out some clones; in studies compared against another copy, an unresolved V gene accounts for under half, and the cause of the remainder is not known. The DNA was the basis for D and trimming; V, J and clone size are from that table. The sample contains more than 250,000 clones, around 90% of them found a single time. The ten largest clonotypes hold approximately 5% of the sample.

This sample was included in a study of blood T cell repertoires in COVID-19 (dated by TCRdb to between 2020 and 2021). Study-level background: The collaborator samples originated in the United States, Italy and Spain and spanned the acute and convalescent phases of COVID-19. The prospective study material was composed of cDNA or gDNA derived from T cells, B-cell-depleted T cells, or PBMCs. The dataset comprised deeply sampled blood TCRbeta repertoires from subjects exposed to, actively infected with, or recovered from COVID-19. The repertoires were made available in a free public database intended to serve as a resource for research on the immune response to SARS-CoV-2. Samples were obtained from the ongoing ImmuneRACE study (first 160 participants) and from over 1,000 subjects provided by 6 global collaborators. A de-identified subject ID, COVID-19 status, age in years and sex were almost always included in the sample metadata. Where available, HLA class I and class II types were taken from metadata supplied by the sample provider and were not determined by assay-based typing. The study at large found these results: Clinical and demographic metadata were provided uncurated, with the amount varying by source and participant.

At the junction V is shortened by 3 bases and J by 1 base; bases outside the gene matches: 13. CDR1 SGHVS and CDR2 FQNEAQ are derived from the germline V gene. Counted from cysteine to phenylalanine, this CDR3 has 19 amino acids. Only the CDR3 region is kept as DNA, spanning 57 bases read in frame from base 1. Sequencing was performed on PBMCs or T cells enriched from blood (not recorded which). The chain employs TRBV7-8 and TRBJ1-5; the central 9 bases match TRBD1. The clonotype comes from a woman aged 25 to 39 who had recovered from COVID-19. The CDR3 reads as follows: CASSLGPGTGFGSNQPQHF. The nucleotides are TGTGCCAGCAGCTTGGGGCCCGGGACAGGGTTCGGGAGCAATCAGCCCCAGCATTTT.